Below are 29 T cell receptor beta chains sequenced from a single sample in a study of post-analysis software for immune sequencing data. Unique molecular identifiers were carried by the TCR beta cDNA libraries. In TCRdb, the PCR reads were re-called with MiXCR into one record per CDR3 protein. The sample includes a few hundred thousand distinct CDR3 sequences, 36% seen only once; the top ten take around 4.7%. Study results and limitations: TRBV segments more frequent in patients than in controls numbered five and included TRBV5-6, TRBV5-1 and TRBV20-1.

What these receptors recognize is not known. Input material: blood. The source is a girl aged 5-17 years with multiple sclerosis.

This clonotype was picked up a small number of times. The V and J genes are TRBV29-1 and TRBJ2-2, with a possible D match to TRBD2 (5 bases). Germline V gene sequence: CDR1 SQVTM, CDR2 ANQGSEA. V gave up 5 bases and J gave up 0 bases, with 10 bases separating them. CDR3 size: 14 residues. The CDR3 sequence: CSVTMRANTGELFF. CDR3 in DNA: TGCAGCGTTACAATGAGGGCGAACACCGGGGAGCTGTTTTTT.

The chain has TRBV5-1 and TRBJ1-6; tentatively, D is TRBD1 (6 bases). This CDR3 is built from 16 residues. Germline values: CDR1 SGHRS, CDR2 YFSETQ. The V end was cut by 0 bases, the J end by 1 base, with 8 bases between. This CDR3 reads CASSLEGGSYNSPLHF. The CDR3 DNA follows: TGCGCCAGCAGCTTGGAAGGGGGTTCCTATAATTCACCCCTCCACTTT.

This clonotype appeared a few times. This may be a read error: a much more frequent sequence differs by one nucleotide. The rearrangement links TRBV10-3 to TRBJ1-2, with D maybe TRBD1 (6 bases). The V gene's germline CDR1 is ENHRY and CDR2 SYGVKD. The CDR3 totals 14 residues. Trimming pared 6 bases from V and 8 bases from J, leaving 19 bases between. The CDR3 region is CAIRGGAQRGGYTF. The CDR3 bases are TGTGCCATCAGGGGGGGGGCCCAAAGAGGCGGCTACACCTTC.

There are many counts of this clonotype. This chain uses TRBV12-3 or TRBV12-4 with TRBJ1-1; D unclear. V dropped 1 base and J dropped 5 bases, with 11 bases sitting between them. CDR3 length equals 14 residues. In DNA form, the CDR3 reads TGTGCCAGCAGTTTAGGGCCGGGTGGAACTGAAGCTTTCTTT. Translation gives CASSLGPGGTEAFF.

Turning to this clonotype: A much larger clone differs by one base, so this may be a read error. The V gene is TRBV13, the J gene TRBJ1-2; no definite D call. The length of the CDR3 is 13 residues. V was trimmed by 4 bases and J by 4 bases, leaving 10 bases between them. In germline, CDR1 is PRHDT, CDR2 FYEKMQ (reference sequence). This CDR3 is CASSSTLRYGYTF. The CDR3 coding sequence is TGTGCCAGCAGCTCGACACTGCGCTATGGCTACACCTTC. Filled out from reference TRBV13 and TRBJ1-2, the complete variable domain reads AAGVIQSPRHLIKEKRETATLKCYPIPRHDTVYWYQQGPGQDPQFLISFYEKMQSDKGSIPDRFSAQQFSDYHSELNMSSLELGDSALYFCASSSTLRYGYTFGSGTRLTVV.

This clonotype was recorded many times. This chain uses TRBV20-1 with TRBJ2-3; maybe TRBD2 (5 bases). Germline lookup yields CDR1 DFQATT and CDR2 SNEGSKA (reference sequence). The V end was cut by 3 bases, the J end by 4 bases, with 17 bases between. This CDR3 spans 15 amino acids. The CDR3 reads CSARRAESGADTQYF. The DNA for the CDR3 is TGCAGTGCTAGGCGGGCGGAATCGGGCGCAGATACGCAGTATTTT.

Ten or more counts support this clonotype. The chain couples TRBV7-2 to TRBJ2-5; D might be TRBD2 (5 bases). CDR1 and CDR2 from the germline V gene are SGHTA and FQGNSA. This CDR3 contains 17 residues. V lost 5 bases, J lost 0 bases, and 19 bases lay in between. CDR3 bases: TGTGCCAGCAGCGCGGACTCTTTGGAAGGGTACCAAGAGACCCAGTACTTC. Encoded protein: CASSADSLEGYQETQYF.

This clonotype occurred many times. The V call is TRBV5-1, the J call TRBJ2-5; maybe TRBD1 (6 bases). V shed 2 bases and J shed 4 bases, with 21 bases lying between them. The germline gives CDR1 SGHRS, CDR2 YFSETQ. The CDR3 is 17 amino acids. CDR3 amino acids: CASSLNPLDRSRETQYF. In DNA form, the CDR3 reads TGCGCCAGCAGCTTAAACCCCCTTGACAGGTCTCGAGAGACCCAGTACTTC.

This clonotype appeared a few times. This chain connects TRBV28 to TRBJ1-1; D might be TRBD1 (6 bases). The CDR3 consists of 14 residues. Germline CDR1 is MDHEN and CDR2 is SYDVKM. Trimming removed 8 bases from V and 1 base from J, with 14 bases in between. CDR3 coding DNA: TGTGCCAGCCGTGGGGGGGCGGGGAACACTGAAGCTTTCTTT. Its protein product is CASRGGAGNTEAFF.

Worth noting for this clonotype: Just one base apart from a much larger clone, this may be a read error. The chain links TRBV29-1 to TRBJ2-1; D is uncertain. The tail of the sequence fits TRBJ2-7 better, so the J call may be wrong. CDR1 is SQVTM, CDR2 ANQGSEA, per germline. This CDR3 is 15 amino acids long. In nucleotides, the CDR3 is TGCAGCGTTGAGTCGCGCCAAATGTCCTACAATGAGCAGTACTTC. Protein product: CSVESRQMSYNEQYF.

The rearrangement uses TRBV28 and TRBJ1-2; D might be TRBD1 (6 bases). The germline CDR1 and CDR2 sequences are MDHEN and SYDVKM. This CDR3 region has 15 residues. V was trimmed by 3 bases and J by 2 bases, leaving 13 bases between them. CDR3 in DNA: TGTGCCAGCAGTTTTTTGGACAGAAAAAACTATGGCTACACCTTC. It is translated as CASSFLDRKNYGYTF.

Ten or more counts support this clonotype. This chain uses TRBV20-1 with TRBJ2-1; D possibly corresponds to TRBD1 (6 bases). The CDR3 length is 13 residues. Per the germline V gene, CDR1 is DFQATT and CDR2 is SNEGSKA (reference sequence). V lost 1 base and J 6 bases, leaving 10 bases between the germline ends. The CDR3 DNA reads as TGCAGTGCTAGAGTACGAGGGGGCAATGAGCAGTTCTTC. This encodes CSARVRGGNEQFF.

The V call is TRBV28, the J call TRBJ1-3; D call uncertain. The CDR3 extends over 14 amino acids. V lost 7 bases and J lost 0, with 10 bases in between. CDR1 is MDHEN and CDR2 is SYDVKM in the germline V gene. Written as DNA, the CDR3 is TGTGCCAGCATGGGGTCAGTCTCTGGAAACACCATATATTTT. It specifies CASMGSVSGNTIYF.

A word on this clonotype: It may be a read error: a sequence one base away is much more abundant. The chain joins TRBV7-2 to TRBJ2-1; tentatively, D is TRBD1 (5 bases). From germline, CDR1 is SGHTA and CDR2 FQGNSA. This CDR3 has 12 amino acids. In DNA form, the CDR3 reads TGTGCCAGCAGCTCGCAGGGTAATGAGCAGGTCTTC. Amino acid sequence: CASSSQGNEQVF.

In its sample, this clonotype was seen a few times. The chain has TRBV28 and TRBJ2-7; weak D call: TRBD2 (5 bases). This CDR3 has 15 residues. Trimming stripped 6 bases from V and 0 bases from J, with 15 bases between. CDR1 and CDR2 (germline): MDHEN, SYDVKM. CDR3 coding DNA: TGTGCCAGCAGGAGTACAGCCACTAGCTCCTACGAGCAGTACTTC. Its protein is CASRSTATSSYEQYF.

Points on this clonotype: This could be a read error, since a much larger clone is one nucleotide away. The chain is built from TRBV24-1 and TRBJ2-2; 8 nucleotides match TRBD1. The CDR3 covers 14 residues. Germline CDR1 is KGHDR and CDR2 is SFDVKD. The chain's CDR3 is CAASVGQDTGELFF. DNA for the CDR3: TGTGCCGCCAGTGTGGGACAGGACACCGGGGAGCTGTTTTTT.

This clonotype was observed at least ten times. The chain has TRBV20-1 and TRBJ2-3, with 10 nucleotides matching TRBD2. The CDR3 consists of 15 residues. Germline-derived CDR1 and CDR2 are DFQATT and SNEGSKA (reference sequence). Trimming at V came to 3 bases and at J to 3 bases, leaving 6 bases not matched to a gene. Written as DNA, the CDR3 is TGCAGTGCTAGCAGGGCTAGCGGGAGTACAGATACGCAGTATTTT. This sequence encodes CSASRASGSTDTQYF.

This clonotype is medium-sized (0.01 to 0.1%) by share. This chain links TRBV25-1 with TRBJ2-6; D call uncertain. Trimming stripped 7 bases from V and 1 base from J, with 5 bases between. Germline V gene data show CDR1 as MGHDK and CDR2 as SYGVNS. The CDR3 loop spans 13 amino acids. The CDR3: CASTNSGANVLTF. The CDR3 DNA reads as TGTGCCAGCACCAATTCTGGGGCCAACGTCCTGACTTTC.

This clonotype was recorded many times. The CDR3 coding sequence is TGTGCCAGCAGCCCGGGACACGTCTATGGCTACACCTTC. Translation: CASSPGHVYGYTF. The chain joins TRBV11-2 to TRBJ1-2, with D possibly matching TRBD1 (6 bases). Trimming cost V 5 bases and J 4 bases, with 11 bases left between them. The germline gives CDR1 SGHAT, CDR2 FQNNGV. The CDR3 has 13 residues.

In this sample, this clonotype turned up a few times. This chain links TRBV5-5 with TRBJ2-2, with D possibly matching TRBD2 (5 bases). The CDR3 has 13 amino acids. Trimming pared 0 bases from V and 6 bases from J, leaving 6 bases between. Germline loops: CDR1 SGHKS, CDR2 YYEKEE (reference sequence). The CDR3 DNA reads TGTGCCAGCAGCTTGGTGGAGGCCGGGGAGCTGTTTTTT. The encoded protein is CASSLVEAGELFF.

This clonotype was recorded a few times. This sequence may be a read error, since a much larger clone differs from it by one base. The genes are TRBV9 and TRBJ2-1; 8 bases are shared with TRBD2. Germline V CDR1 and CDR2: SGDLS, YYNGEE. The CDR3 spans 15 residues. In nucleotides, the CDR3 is TGTGCCGGCAGCGTATCGGCTAGCGGGTACAATGAGCAGTTCTTC. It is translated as CAGSVSASGYNEQFF.

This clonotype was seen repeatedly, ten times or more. For the CDR3, the DNA is TGTGCCAGCAGCTTAAGTCGAGGGGGGACGAACACTGAAGCTTTCTTT. Translation gives CASSLSRGGTNTEAFF. The chain joins TRBV7-3 to TRBJ1-1; tentatively, D is TRBD1 (6 bases). Germline-derived CDR1 and CDR2 are SGHTA and FQGTGA. V dropped 1 base and J dropped 1 base, with 13 bases sitting between them. The CDR3 contains 16 residues.

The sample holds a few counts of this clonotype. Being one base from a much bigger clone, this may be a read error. CDR3 amino acids: CASSVGTTPNDNEQYF. The CDR3 region has the DNA TGTGCCAGCAGCGTAGGGACAACCCCCAATGACAATGAGCAGTACTTC. The chain couples TRBV9 to TRBJ2-5, with TRBD1 as a possible D gene (5 bases). Germline CDR1 reads SGDLS; CDR2 reads YYNGEE. CDR3 size: 16 residues. The V end was cut by 0 bases, the J end by 11 bases, with 23 bases between.

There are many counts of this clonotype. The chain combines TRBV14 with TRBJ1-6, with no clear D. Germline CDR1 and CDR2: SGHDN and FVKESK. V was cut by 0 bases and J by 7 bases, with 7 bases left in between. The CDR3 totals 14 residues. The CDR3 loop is CASSQDTTNSPLHF. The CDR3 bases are TGTGCCAGCAGCCAAGACACGACAAATTCACCCCTCCACTTT.

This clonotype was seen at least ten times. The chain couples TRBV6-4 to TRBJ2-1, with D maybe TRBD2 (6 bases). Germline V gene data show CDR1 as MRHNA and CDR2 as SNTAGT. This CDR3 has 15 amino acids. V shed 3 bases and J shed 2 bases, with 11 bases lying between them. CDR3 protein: CASSESGGTYNEQFF. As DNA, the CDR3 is TGTGCCAGCAGTGAATCCGGGGGAACCTACAATGAGCAGTTCTTC.

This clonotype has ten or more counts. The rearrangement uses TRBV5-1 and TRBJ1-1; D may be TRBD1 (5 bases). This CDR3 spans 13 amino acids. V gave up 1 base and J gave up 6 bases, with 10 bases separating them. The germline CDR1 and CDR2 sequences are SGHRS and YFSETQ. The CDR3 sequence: CASSLRGNAEAFF. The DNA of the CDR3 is TGCGCCAGCAGCTTGAGGGGAAACGCTGAAGCTTTCTTT.

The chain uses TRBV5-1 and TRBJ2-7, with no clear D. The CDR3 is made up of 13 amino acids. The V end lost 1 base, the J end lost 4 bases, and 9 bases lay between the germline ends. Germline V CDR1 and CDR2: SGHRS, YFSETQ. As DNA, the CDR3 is TGCGCCAGCAGCTTGCCGATTCCATACGAGCAGTACTTC. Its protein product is CASSLPIPYEQYF.

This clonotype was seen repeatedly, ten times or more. The chain's CDR3 is CASSLSRGGKAFF. DNA of the CDR3: TGTGCCAGCAGCCTCTCCCGGGGAGGGAAAGCTTTCTTT. The chain has TRBV6-5 and TRBJ1-1; D is uncertain. Germline CDR1 MNHEY, CDR2 SVGAGI. CDR3 length equals 13 residues. Trimming took off 6 bases at V and 9 bases at J, with 17 bases between the two ends.

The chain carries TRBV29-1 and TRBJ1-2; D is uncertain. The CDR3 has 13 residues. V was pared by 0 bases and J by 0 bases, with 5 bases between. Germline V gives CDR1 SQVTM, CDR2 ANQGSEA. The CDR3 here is CSVEDPPNYGYTF. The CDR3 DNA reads TGCAGCGTTGAAGATCCCCCTAACTATGGCTACACCTTC.